The present entry profiles one T cell receptor beta chain with its context. Seattle's enrolled individuals joined amid active infection and were then monitored longitudinally. CDR3 size: 15 residues. CDR1 is SGHVS, CDR2 FQNEAQ, per germline. V was pared by 0 bases and J by 3 bases, with 12 bases between. This sample is drawn from a study of blood T cell repertoires in COVID-19. Study background: Samples of COVID-19 (acute and convalescent) were obtained from the United States, Italy and Spain. PBMCs, B-cell-depleted T cells, or T cells were the source of the cDNA or gDNA that made up the material.

Original processing notes: Reference gene primer amplification in the assay estimated nucleated cell counts. The protocol was immunoSEQ multiplex PCR, while the TCRdb copy is restricted to in-frame clones and leaves out a portion. V, J and clone size derive from that table, while D and trimming were established from the DNA sequence. The sample has some 200,000 clones, roughly 76% seen once; the top ten hold 9% to 15%. The chain is built from TRBV7-8 and TRBJ2-7; D not certain. The sequence was collected from a woman older than 75 with COVID-19, enrolled during active disease. Sequenced input: peripheral blood. DNA of the CDR3: TGTGCCAGCAGCTTAGCGGTCCTGACTTTCTACGAGCAGTACTTC. Amino acid sequence: CASSLAVLTFYEQYF. Using reference TRBV7-8 and TRBJ2-7 for the parts outside the CDR3, the full variable domain is GAGVSQSPRYKVAKRGQDVALRCDPISGHVSLFWYQQALGQGPEFLTYFQNEAQLDKSGLPSDRFFAERPEGSVSTLKIQRTQQEDSAVYLCASSLAVLTFYEQYFGPGTRLTVT.